This passage covers 14 T cell receptor beta chains from one sample sequenced in a study of shared clonotypes between healthy human individuals. Sequencing was performed with immunoSEQ multiplex PCR; in TCRdb, only in-frame clones are kept and a portion is missing. The table shows under 1,900,000 clones, with less than 99% occurring only once. Sequencing was carried out using naive CD4+ T cells sorted from blood. As to subset: CD45RA+ positively selected. The receptor source for this set is a man in his thirties or forties in good health.

This sequence joins TRBV7-9 and TRBJ2-5; TRBD2 agrees at 7 bases. The ends lost 3 bases at V and 5 bases at J; junction bases unmatched: 12. The germline V gene encodes CDR1 SEHNR and CDR2 FQNEAQ (reference sequence). CDR3 length equals 16 residues. The chain's CDR3 is CASSFLPAGASETQYF. In nucleotides, the CDR3 is TGTGCCAGCAGCTTCCTCCCCGCGGGAGCCTCGGAGACCCAGTACTTC.

This clone has more than one count but fewer than ten. The chain recombines TRBV14 with TRBJ2-7; 9 bases match TRBD1. J was trimmed by 6 bases and V by 3 bases; bases with no gene match: 12. The length of the CDR3 is 16 residues. The germline CDR1 and CDR2 sequences are SGHDN and FVKESK. CDR3 loop: CASSQRTGATWGEQYF. CDR3 bases: TGTGCCAGCAGCCAGCGGACAGGGGCCACCTGGGGCGAGCAGTACTTC.

V usage is TRBV13 and J usage is TRBJ2-3; the match to TRBD2 covers 9 bases. Germline V gives CDR1 PRHDT, CDR2 FYEKMQ (reference sequence). CDR3 length equals 15 residues. J gave up 3 bases and V 1 base, and 2 bases lay outside the gene matches. CDR3 amino acids: CASSLASGRTDTQYF. CDR3 coding DNA: TGTGCCAGCAGCTTAGCGAGCGGGAGGACAGATACGCAGTATTTT.

This clone was seen once. This specimen includes other DNA sequences encoding the same CDR3. V gene TRBV28 combines with J gene TRBJ2-1; D is undetermined. The V gene's germline CDR1 is MDHEN and CDR2 SYDVKM. The CDR3 is 12 residues long. V lost 5 bases to trimming and J lost 4 bases, with 6 bases between them. The CDR3 DNA reads TGTGCCAGCAGTAGACTGTACAATGAGCAGTTCTTC. Protein sequence: CASSRLYNEQFF.

The V and J genes are TRBV6-5 and TRBJ1-3, with unresolved D. V gave up 5 bases and J gave up 10 bases, with 12 bases separating them. CDR1 is MNHEY and CDR2 is SVGAGI in the germline V gene. This CDR3 contains 12 residues. CDR3 nucleotides: TGTGCCAGCAGTCGCACCGGGAGTACCATATATTTT. Its protein product is CASSRTGSTIYF.

The J gene is TRBJ2-3, the V gene TRBV5-1; tentatively, D is TRBD2 (7 bases). Trimming removed 2 bases at V and 0 bases at J, with 22 bases between. The CDR3 spans 19 residues. Germline values: CDR1 SGHRS, CDR2 YFSETQ. CDR3 sequence reads: CASSFAGAGRTSSTDTQYF. CDR3 sequence (DNA): TGCGCCAGCAGCTTCGCGGGGGCTGGACGAACCTCTAGCACAGATACGCAGTATTTT.

Notes on this clone: This same CDR3 is encoded by further DNA sequences in the sample. The rearrangement links TRBV28 to TRBJ2-7; D unclear. V was shortened by 6 bases and J by 4 bases, with 4 bases between the two germline ends. Germline V gene data show CDR1 as MDHEN and CDR2 as SYDVKM. The CDR3 totals 10 residues. The CDR3 coding sequence is TGTGCCAGCAGCAGATACGAGCAGTACTTC. Translating gives CASSRYEQYF.

The chain combines TRBV5-5 with TRBJ2-1, with 9 bases aligning to TRBD2. The length of the CDR3 is 16 residues. V trimming: 4 bases; J trimming: 8 bases; junction bases outside the gene matches: 13. Germline V lookup: CDR1 SGHKS, CDR2 YYEKEE (reference sequence). The CDR3 region is CASSETPGLAPHEQFF. CDR3 DNA sequence: TGTGCCAGCAGCGAGACACCGGGACTAGCACCCCATGAGCAGTTCTTC.

The chain links TRBV5-1 to TRBJ2-6; 9 nucleotides align to TRBD1. V lost 1 base and J lost 2; bases outside the gene matches: 4. Germline assignment: CDR1 SGHRS and CDR2 YFSETQ. CDR3 size: 17 residues. DNA of the CDR3: TGCGCCAGCAGCTTGTTGGGACAGGGTGCTGGGGCCAACGTCCTGACTTTC. Translated: CASSLLGQGAGANVLTF.

The J gene is TRBJ1-4, the V gene TRBV4-1; no clear D gene. CDR3 length: 15 residues. V was shortened by 1 base and J by 5 bases, with 11 bases between the two germline ends. CDR1 is MGHRA and CDR2 is YSYEKL in the germline V gene. The CDR3: CASSQAQGRNEKLFF. In DNA, the CDR3 is TGCGCCAGCAGCCAAGCACAAGGGAGGAATGAAAAACTGTTTTTT.

The rearrangement links TRBV5-1 to TRBJ2-1; either TRBD1 or TRBD2 may fit D (6 bases each). Trimming cost V 2 bases and J 6 bases, with 15 bases left between them. The CDR3 length is 15 residues. From germline, CDR1 is SGHRS and CDR2 YFSETQ. The DNA for the CDR3 is TGCGCCAGCAGCTTAGGGGCCGGGGGCGGCAATGAGCAGTTCTTC. Residues: CASSLGAGGGNEQFF.

In the case of this clone: The sample holds other DNA sequences that translate to the same CDR3. The V gene is TRBV29-1, the J gene TRBJ2-5; TRBD2 might be the D (6 bases). Trimming cost V 3 bases and J 5 bases, with 13 bases left between them. Germline CDR1 SQVTM, CDR2 ANQGSEA. This CDR3 comprises 13 residues. The CDR3 region has the DNA TGCAGCGTTGACAGTACCGGGGGTGAGACCCAGTACTTC. It yields the protein CSVDSTGGETQYF.

J is TRBJ2-5 and V is TRBV18, with D possibly matching TRBD1 (6 bases). Germline loops: CDR1 KGHSH, CDR2 LQKENI. This CDR3 region has 17 residues. V lost 4 bases to trimming and J lost 2 bases, with 20 bases between them. The CDR3 here is CASSLRQAPTPQETQYF. The DNA for the CDR3 is TGTGCCAGCTCACTGAGACAGGCACCCACCCCGCAAGAGACCCAGTACTTC.

Of note for this clone: At the DNA level, this CDR3 is encoded by other sequences in the same sample as well. The rearrangement links TRBV18 to TRBJ1-4; D remains ambiguous. V was trimmed by 2 bases and J by 8 bases, leaving 6 bases between them. From germline, CDR1 is KGHSH and CDR2 LQKENI. The CDR3 has 12 residues. Written as DNA, the CDR3 is TGTGCCAGCTCACCAGGGCGGGAAAAACTGTTTTTT. Protein product: CASSPGREKLFF.